This TCR beta chain was sequenced in a study of CD8 T cells in ankylosing spondylitis. Broader study findings: Significant enrichment of disease-linked clones was reported in matched ankylosing spondylitis synovial fluid. The study identified a TCR beta motif of roughly eight highly homologous variants that appeared characteristic of ankylosing spondylitis blood.

Quantitative molecular-barcoded 5'-RACE generated the TCR beta libraries. MiXCR was run by TCRdb on the 5' RACE reads, yielding one entry per CDR3 protein. The sample lists 180,000 or so distinct CDR3 sequences; roughly 12% were seen once. This CDR3 is 11 amino acids long. The germline V gene has CDR1 GTSNPN and CDR2 SVGIG (reference sequence). V was pared by 7 bases and J by 3 bases, with 4 bases between. This clonotype was observed a few times. Its target is not known. The TCR originated in a male donor with ankylosing spondylitis or in good health (not recorded which). V and J are TRBV30 and TRBJ1-6; D unresolved. The material sequenced was blood, either unsorted or a sorted T cell fraction (not recorded which). The CDR3 DNA follows: TGTGCCTTGGACTATAATTCACCCCTCCACTTT. Protein: CALDYNSPLHF.